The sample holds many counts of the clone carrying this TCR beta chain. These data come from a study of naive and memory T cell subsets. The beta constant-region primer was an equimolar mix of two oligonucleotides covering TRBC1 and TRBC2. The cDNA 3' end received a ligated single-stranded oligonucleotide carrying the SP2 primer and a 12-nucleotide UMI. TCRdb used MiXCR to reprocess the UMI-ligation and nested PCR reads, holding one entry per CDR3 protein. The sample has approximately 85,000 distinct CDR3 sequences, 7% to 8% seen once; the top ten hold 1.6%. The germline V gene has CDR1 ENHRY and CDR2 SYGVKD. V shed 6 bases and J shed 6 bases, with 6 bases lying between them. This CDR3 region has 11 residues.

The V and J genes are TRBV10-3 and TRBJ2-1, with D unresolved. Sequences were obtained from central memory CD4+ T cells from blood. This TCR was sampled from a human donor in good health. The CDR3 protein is CAIRNSNEQFF. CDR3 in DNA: TGTGCCATCAGGAATTCCAATGAGCAGTTCTTC.